Below are 6 T cell receptor beta chains sequenced from a single sample in a study of circulating and synovial CD4+ cells in juvenile arthritis. Assay: immunoSEQ multiplex PCR; the TCRdb copy retains only in-frame clones and omits some. The sample records more than 30,000 clones, around 95% being singletons. The sample was CD4+ T cells from blood. Receptor source: a human donor with juvenile idiopathic arthritis.

To note about this clone: One end of the junction is discordant with germline, which a read error may explain. The genes are TRBV19 and TRBJ2-1; D is undetermined. Germline V gene data show CDR1 as LNHDA and CDR2 as SQIVND (reference sequence). The CDR3 is made up of 14 amino acids. The CDR3 sequence: CASKAAPSSNEQFF. The CDR3 bases are TGTGCCAGTAAAGCTGCGCCTTCCTCCAATGAGCAGTTCTTC.

CDR3 loop: CASSREGGRTGELFF. The CDR3 DNA sequence: TGTGCCAGCAGCCGTGAAGGGGGTCGGACCGGGGAGCTGTTTTTT. The rearrangement links TRBV7-9 to TRBJ2-2; perhaps TRBD1 as D (6 bases). The CDR3 is 15 amino acids. The germline CDR1 and CDR2 sequences are SEHNR and FQNEAQ (reference sequence). Trimming cost V 5 bases and J 5 bases, with 15 bases left between them.

Here the CDR3 reads CASSVEPTASSEQYF. The DNA for the CDR3 is TGTGCCAGCAGCGTAGAGCCGACAGCGTCATCCGAGCAGTACTTC. This chain links TRBV9 with TRBJ2-7; D perhaps matches TRBD1 (5 bases). CDR1 and CDR2 from the germline V gene are SGDLS and YYNGEE. V lost 0 bases, J lost 6 bases, and 16 bases lay in between. The CDR3 is 15 amino acids.

The genes are TRBV6-5 and TRBJ1-2; D uncertain. This CDR3 is built from 10 residues. The V end was cut by 10 bases, the J end by 4 bases, with 7 bases between. Germline V gene data show CDR1 as MNHEY and CDR2 as SVGAGI. The CDR3 region has the DNA TGTGCCACGAGGTCCTATGGCTACACCTTC. This encodes CATRSYGYTF.

This chain links TRBV28 with TRBJ1-3; possible D gene TRBD1, 6 bases. The CDR3 is made up of 12 amino acids. Per germline, CDR1 MDHEN and CDR2 SYDVKM. Trimming took off 5 bases at V and 4 bases at J, with 6 bases between the two ends. The CDR3 bases are TGTGCCAGCAGTGGACAGGGAAACACCATATATTTT. Amino acids: CASSGQGNTIYF.

The J gene is TRBJ2-2, the V gene TRBV5-4; TRBD2 matches 13 bases. The V and J ends lost 3 bases and 5 bases, in that order; junction bases with no gene match: 4. The germline CDR1 and CDR2 sequences are SGHNT and YYREEE (reference sequence). The CDR3 has 16 residues. The chain's CDR3 is CASSSTTSGRTGELFF. In DNA, the CDR3 is TGTGCCAGCAGCTCGACGACTAGCGGGAGGACCGGGGAGCTGTTTTTT. The entire variable domain, with the rest obtained from reference TRBV5-4 and TRBJ2-2, is as follows: ETGVTQSPTHLIKTRGQQVTLRCSSQSGHNTVSWYQQALGQGPQFIFQYYREEENGRGNFPPRFSGLQFPNYSSELNVNALELDDSALYLCASSSTTSGRTGELFFGEGSRLTVL.